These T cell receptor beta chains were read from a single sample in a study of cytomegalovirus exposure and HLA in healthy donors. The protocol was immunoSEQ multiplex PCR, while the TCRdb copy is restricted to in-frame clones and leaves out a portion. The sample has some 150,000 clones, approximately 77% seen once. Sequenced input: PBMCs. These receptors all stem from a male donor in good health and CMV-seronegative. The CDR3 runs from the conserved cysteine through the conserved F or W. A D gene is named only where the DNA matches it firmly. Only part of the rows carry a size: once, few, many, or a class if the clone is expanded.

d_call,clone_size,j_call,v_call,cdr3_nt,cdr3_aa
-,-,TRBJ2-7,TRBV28,TGTGCCAGCAGGGATGGACTATACTACGAGCAGTACTTC,CASRDGLYYEQYF
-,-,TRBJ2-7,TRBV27,TGTGCCAGCAGTTCCCTTTCGGGTATAACCTACGAGCAGTACTTC,CASSSLSGITYEQYF
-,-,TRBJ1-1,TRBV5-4,TGTGCCAGCAGCGCAACAGGCAGGGGCACTGAAGCTTTCTTT,CASSATGRGTEAFF
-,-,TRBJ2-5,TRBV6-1,TGTGCCAGCAGTGGCAGCCCAGGGTTGGAGACCCAGTACTTC,CASSGSPGLETQYF
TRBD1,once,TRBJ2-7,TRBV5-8,TGTGCCAGCAGCCCCGGGACAGGGGGTTTCCACGAGCAGTACTTC,CASSPGTGGFHEQYF
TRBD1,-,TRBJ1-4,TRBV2,TGTGCCAGCAGGAGGGGACAGGACGAAAAACTGTTTTTT,CASRRGQDEKLFF
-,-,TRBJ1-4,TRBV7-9,TGTGCCAGCAGCGATTCAAACAGGGCAACTAATGAAAAACTGTTTTTT,CASSDSNRATNEKLFF
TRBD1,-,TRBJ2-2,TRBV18,TGTGCCAGCTCACCCGGGACAGGGGGCACCGGGGAGCTGTTTTTT,CASSPGTGGTGELFF
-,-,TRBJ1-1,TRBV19,TGTGCCAGTATCACCGGGAGGGTGGCTTTCTTT,CASITGRVAFF
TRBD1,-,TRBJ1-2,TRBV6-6,TGTGCCAGCAGTTTACCGGGACAGGGTATTTTGTATGGCTACACCTTC,CASSLPGQGILYGYTF